A selection of T cell receptor beta chains follows, all from one sample in a study of Ad26.COV2.S vaccination and SARS-CoV-2 variants. Sequencing was performed with immunoSEQ multiplex PCR; in TCRdb, only in-frame clones are kept and a portion is missing. Among fewer than 400,000 clones listed, 75% to 90% were seen once. This material consisted of peripheral blood, taken in a trial of Ad26.COV2.S vaccine versus placebo. These receptors all come from a person aged 18 to 65 who received the Ad26.COV2.S COVID-19 vaccine or a placebo. The CDR3 runs from the conserved cysteine through the conserved F or W. Each record gives: D gene, J gene, clone size, V gene, CDR3 DNA, CDR3 protein. A D gene is named only where the DNA matches it firmly. Clone size is stated in some rows and not others, as once, few, many or a class when expanded.

d_call: TRBD1; j_call: TRBJ1-5; clone_size: .; v_call: TRBV5-1; cdr3_nt: TGCGCCAGCAGCTTGGGGACAGGGCGAGGGCAGCCCCAGCATTTT; cdr3_aa: CASSLGTGRGQPQHF
d_call: TRBD2; j_call: TRBJ2-1; clone_size: .; v_call: TRBV19; cdr3_nt: TGTGCCAGTAGTCTCAACCCTACCGGACTAGCGGCCTACAATGAGCAGTTCTTC; cdr3_aa: CASSLNPTGLAAYNEQFF
d_call: TRBD2; j_call: TRBJ2-5; clone_size: .; v_call: TRBV29-1; cdr3_nt: TGCAGCGTTGAAGTGGGGGGGGAGACCCAGTACTTC; cdr3_aa: CSVEVGGETQYF
d_call: TRBD2; j_call: TRBJ2-3; clone_size: .; v_call: TRBV13; cdr3_nt: TGTGCCAGCAGCCAGACTGTCCGGGGGGGCCAGGCAGATACGCAGTATTTT; cdr3_aa: CASSQTVRGGQADTQYF
d_call: .; j_call: TRBJ2-3; clone_size: once; v_call: TRBV5-1; cdr3_nt: TGCGCCAGCAGCTTGCTGAACCCAAGCACAGATACGCAGTATTTT; cdr3_aa: CASSLLNPSTDTQYF
d_call: .; j_call: TRBJ2-7; clone_size: .; v_call: TRBV6-5; cdr3_nt: TGTGCCAGCAGGGCCGGGATTAGCTCCGACGAGCAGTACTTC; cdr3_aa: CASRAGISSDEQYF
d_call: .; j_call: TRBJ1-5; clone_size: once; v_call: TRBV5-1; cdr3_nt: TGCGCCAGCAGCTTGGAGGGGATAGTGAGTCAGCCCCAGCATTTT; cdr3_aa: CASSLEGIVSQPQHF
d_call: .; j_call: TRBJ2-5; clone_size: .; v_call: TRBV4-1; cdr3_nt: TGCGCCAGCAGCCAAGATGGAGGGGCCCAGTACTTC; cdr3_aa: CASSQDGGAQYF
d_call: .; j_call: TRBJ1-1; clone_size: .; v_call: TRBV11-2; cdr3_nt: TGTGCCAGCAGCTTCTGGCTCGGGAGGGAAGCTTTCTTT; cdr3_aa: CASSFWLGREAFF
d_call: .; j_call: TRBJ1-2; clone_size: .; v_call: TRBV2; cdr3_nt: TGTGCCAGCAGCAACACTAGGACAGACAGTGGCTACACCTTC; cdr3_aa: CASSNTRTDSGYTF
d_call: TRBD2; j_call: TRBJ2-1; clone_size: few; v_call: TRBV19; cdr3_nt: TGTGCCAGTAGGAGGGCGGGACTAGCCTACAATGAGCAGTTCTTC; cdr3_aa: CASRRAGLAYNEQFF
d_call: TRBD2; j_call: TRBJ2-3; clone_size: .; v_call: TRBV15; cdr3_nt: TGTGCCACCAGGCGGAGGGAACTAGCGGCCACAGATACGCAGTATTTT; cdr3_aa: CATRRRELAATDTQYF
d_call: .; j_call: TRBJ1-5; clone_size: .; v_call: TRBV7-9; cdr3_nt: TGTGCCAGCAGCTCAAATAATGGGCCCAATCAGCCCCAGCATTTT; cdr3_aa: CASSSNNGPNQPQHF
d_call: TRBD1; j_call: TRBJ2-7; clone_size: .; v_call: TRBV27; cdr3_nt: TGTGCCACAGGGGGCCCCTACGAGCAGTACTTC; cdr3_aa: CATGGPYEQYF
d_call: .; j_call: TRBJ2-7; clone_size: .; v_call: TRBV4-1; cdr3_nt: TGCGCCAGCAGCCAAGAGATCGACGACGACTACGAGCAGTACTTC; cdr3_aa: CASSQEIDDDYEQYF
d_call: .; j_call: TRBJ2-3; clone_size: .; v_call: TRBV9; cdr3_nt: TGTGCCAGCAGCGTAGAGGGCGGGGCTAGAGACACGCAGTATTTT; cdr3_aa: CASSVEGGARDTQYF
d_call: TRBD1; j_call: TRBJ2-2; clone_size: .; v_call: TRBV5-1; cdr3_nt: TGCGCCAGCAGCTTATCCGGACAGGCGAACACCGGGGAGCTGTTTTTT; cdr3_aa: CASSLSGQANTGELFF
d_call: TRBD2; j_call: TRBJ2-1; clone_size: .; v_call: TRBV7-9; cdr3_nt: TGTGCCAGCAGCGCGATCCGTCTAGCGGGGGGGTTAAATGAGCAGTTCTTC; cdr3_aa: CASSAIRLAGGLNEQFF